The 2 T cell receptor beta chains presented below share a single source sample, sequenced in a study of control samples from healthy donors and cancer patients. Using immunoSEQ multiplex PCR, the repertoire was profiled, and TCRdb retains in-frame clones only, with some absent. Of 150,000 or so clones in the sample, around 90% were seen once. Material for sequencing was blood. These receptors were collected from a man aged 35-49 years in good health.

The CDR3 sequence: CASSPRTGANSPLHF. The CDR3 DNA follows: TGTGCCAGCAGCCCACGGACAGGGGCTAATTCACCCCTCCACTTT. V and J are TRBV7-8 and TRBJ1-6, with TRBD1 identical over 9 bases. The V gene's germline CDR1 is SGHVS and CDR2 FQNEAQ. The junction had 5 bases not matched to a gene; V was cut back by 5 bases and J by 6 bases. The CDR3 contains 15 residues.

This rearrangement joins TRBV5-4 to TRBJ2-7; 7 nucleotides align to TRBD1. Looked up from germline, CDR1 is SGHNT and CDR2 is YYREEE (reference sequence). The CDR3 contains 13 residues. Losses at the gene ends were 4 bases for V and 3 bases for J; bases not matched to a gene: 4. The CDR3 region is CASSPRDSYEQYF. The DNA of the CDR3 is TGTGCCAGCAGCCCTCGGGACAGCTACGAGCAGTACTTC. The full variable domain, completed using reference TRBV5-4 and TRBJ2-7, is ETGVTQSPTHLIKTRGQQVTLRCSSQSGHNTVSWYQQALGQGPQFIFQYYREEENGRGNFPPRFSGLQFPNYSSELNVNALELDDSALYLCASSPRDSYEQYFGPGTRLTVT.